This T cell receptor (beta chain) was recovered during a study of T cells in women clearing cervical HPV infection. Background on the study: Case blood was drawn a median approximately 160 days after lesion detection.

All participants had a single incident cervical HPV16 infection, and prevalent HPV16 infections were excluded. Details on this clone: The DNA ends 3 residues before the CDR3 does, and the rest of the CDR3 is filled in from the germline J gene.

Assay used: immunoSEQ multiplex PCR; TCRdb lists only in-frame clones, some missing. Listed are around 30,000 clones; 7.8% falls within the top ten. The CDR3 length is 15 residues. Trimming took 3 bases from V and 7 from J, leaving 17 bases between them. Germline V CDR1 and CDR2: SGHRS, YFSETQ. The sample was blood buffy coat. The chain uses TRBV5-1 and TRBJ2-4; D is perhaps TRBD1 (6 bases). The sequence was collected from a woman between 18 and 69 years old with a cervical HPV16 infection that either progressed to CIN3+ or cleared (not recorded which). CDR3 protein: CASSSSPGDWNIQYF. The CDR3 bases that were read are TGCGCCAGCAGCTCTTCCCCAGGGGATTGGAACATT.